This T cell receptor beta chain was profiled in a study of shared clonotypes between healthy human individuals. Background on the study: Used for every donor were three CD4 naive, three CD4 memory, two CD8 naive and one CD8 memory plate.

This CDR3 spans 15 amino acids. Germline-derived CDR1 and CDR2 are MGHRA and YSYEKL. V trimming: 4 bases; J trimming: 2 bases; junction bases outside the gene matches: 7. Caucasian adults residing in Nashville, Tennessee made up all the donors. Study-wide points: When compared with the clonotypes that were shared by all four sorted-subset donors, the non-shared clonotypes turned out to have lower generation probabilities.

TCRdb's copy holds only in-frame clones and misses some; the assay was immunoSEQ multiplex PCR. Altogether just over 2,000,000 clones are present, roughly 94% being singletons, with the ten largest covering 0.13%. Notes on this clone: The antigen remains undetermined.

Sequencing was done on a sample of naive CD4+ T cells sorted from blood. The subset is: CD45RA+ positively selected. V is TRBV4-1 and J is TRBJ2-7, with TRBD2 matching over 8 bases. The TCR originated in a man in his late teens or twenties in good health. The CDR3 DNA is TGCGCCAGCAGCCCGAGCACTAGCGGAACCTACGAGCAGTACTTC. This sequence encodes CASSPSTSGTYEQYF.